Each of the 15 T cell receptor beta chains below was sequenced from the same sample in a study of shared clonotypes between healthy human individuals. This table comes from immunoSEQ multiplex PCR, and its TCRdb copy is limited to in-frame clones, with some not included. The sample records around 700,000 clones, 73% being singletons. The material sequenced was memory CD4+ T cells sorted from blood. Subset described: CD45RA-negative fraction. The receptors stem from a woman in her 30s in good health.

The V and J genes are TRBV28 and TRBJ2-2; 12 bases are shared with TRBD1. The CDR3 is 18 amino acids. After removal of 5 bases from V and 4 bases from J, the junction contained 11 bases not matched to a gene. CDR1 and CDR2 (germline): MDHEN, SYDVKM. The CDR3, as DNA: TGTGCCAGCAGTCGGACCGGGACAGGGGGCCTGGTCACCGGGGAGCTGTTTTTT. Amino acids: CASSRTGTGGLVTGELFF.

The chain joins TRBV5-4 to TRBJ2-6; perhaps D is TRBD1 or TRBD2 (6 bases each). The CDR3 is 19 residues long. Germline V gene data show CDR1 as SGHNT and CDR2 as YYREEE (reference sequence). V lost 0 bases to trimming and J lost 0 bases, with 16 bases between them. The CDR3 reads CASSLGGAGVSSGANVLTF. The CDR3 DNA reads TGTGCCAGCAGCTTGGGGGGGGCCGGAGTAAGCTCTGGGGCCAACGTCCTGACTTTC. The full variable domain, rest sourced from reference TRBV5-4 and TRBJ2-6, is ETGVTQSPTHLIKTRGQQVTLRCSSQSGHNTVSWYQQALGQGPQFIFQYYREEENGRGNFPPRFSGLQFPNYSSELNVNALELDDSALYLCASSLGGAGVSSGANVLTFGAGSRLTVL.

With respect to this clone: This CDR3 is also generated by other DNA sequences in the sample. The chain carries TRBV6-1 and TRBJ1-5, with D possibly being TRBD1 (5 bases). Trimming removed 6 bases from V and 5 bases from J, with 11 bases in between. CDR3 length: 13 amino acids. Germline-derived CDR1 and CDR2 are MNHNS and SASEGT. CDR3 sequence: CASSGTEDQPQHF. CDR3 DNA: TGTGCCAGCAGCGGGACGGAGGATCAGCCCCAGCATTTT.

The CDR3 reads CATQGQGYQGQFF. The DNA of the CDR3 is TGTGCCACCCAGGGACAGGGATACCAGGGGCAGTTCTTC. V is TRBV5-6 and J is TRBJ2-1; 9 bases agree with TRBD1. V shed 9 bases and J 12 bases; nucleotides not matched to a gene: 13. The CDR3 runs to 13 residues. Germline V gene lookup returns CDR1 SGHDT and CDR2 YYEEEE.

V and J are TRBV4-1 and TRBJ2-3; D unclear. The germline V gene has CDR1 MGHRA and CDR2 YSYEKL. The length of the CDR3 is 12 residues. V dropped 0 bases and J dropped 6 bases, with 4 bases sitting between them. In DNA, the CDR3 is TGCGCCAGCAGCCAAGAGGTGGATACGCAGTATTTT. It specifies CASSQEVDTQYF.

The genes are TRBV5-1 and TRBJ2-4, with no clear D. Trimming shortened V by 4 bases and J by 2 bases, and 22 bases separated the two germline ends. This CDR3 is built from 18 residues. Germline assignment: CDR1 SGHRS and CDR2 YFSETQ. The CDR3 is CASSEAMSPESPKNIQYF. CDR3 nucleotide sequence: TGCGCCAGCAGCGAGGCGATGAGCCCAGAATCCCCCAAAAACATTCAGTACTTC.

J is TRBJ2-1 and V is TRBV7-7; TRBD2 might be the D (7 bases). In germline, CDR1 is SSHAT, CDR2 FNYEAQ (reference sequence). There are 16 residues in the CDR3. With 1 base removed from V and 1 base from J, the gap between germline ends came to 11 bases. As DNA, the CDR3 is TGTGCCAGCAGCTTAGTAGGGGGGGCGTCCTACAATGAGCAGTTCTTC. Its protein product is CASSLVGGASYNEQFF.

This chain connects TRBV5-1 to TRBJ1-4; perhaps TRBD1 as D (5 bases). Germline CDR1 reads SGHRS; CDR2 reads YFSETQ. Trimming took 4 bases from V and 8 from J, leaving 15 bases between them. This CDR3 has 14 residues. The CDR3 nucleotides read TGCGCCAGCAGCCCCCAGGGAGTACAGGAAAAACTGTTTTTT. Its protein is CASSPQGVQEKLFF.

This clone was counted a single time. The chain is built from TRBV18 and TRBJ2-2; either TRBD1 or TRBD2 may fit D (5 bases each). Trimming shortened V by 6 bases and J by 0 bases, and 11 bases separated the two germline ends. The length of the CDR3 is 15 residues. CDR1 and CDR2 (germline): KGHSH, LQKENI. CDR3 in amino acids: CASSRDATNTGELFF. The CDR3 DNA reads TGTGCCAGCTCTCGGGACGCCACGAACACCGGGGAGCTGTTTTTT.

The chain carries TRBV5-1 and TRBJ1-4; D gene unclear. The CDR3 runs 13 residues. Trimming took off 2 bases at V and 3 bases at J, with 5 bases between the two ends. The germline gives CDR1 SGHRS, CDR2 YFSETQ. CDR3 bases: TGCGCCAGCAGCTTCAGTCCTAATGAAAAACTGTTTTTT. Its protein product is CASSFSPNEKLFF.

This clone was detected only once. The CDR3 coding sequence is TGTGCCAGCAGCTTACGCCAGACAGGTCTGAGAACAGCTTTCTTT. It yields the protein CASSLRQTGLRTAFF. The chain has TRBV11-1 and TRBJ1-1, with D perhaps matching TRBD1 (6 bases). CDR1 and CDR2 from the germline V gene are SGHAT and FQDESV (reference sequence). The CDR3 extends over 15 amino acids. V gave up 2 bases and J gave up 10 bases, with 20 bases separating them.

This chain links TRBV30 with TRBJ2-7; D is perhaps TRBD2 (6 bases). The germline V gene encodes CDR1 GTSNPN and CDR2 SVGIG (reference sequence). Trimming pared 0 bases from V and 3 bases from J, leaving 12 bases between. There are 14 residues in the CDR3. CDR3 sequence reads: CAWSVFGSIYEQYF. The CDR3 coding sequence is TGTGCCTGGAGTGTATTCGGGAGTATCTACGAGCAGTACTTC.

The genes are TRBV7-7 and TRBJ2-5; 11 bases agree with TRBD2. The V and J ends lost 6 bases and 5 bases, in that order; junction bases with no gene match: 8. The CDR3 has 15 residues. Germline CDR1 and CDR2: SSHAT and FNYEAQ (reference sequence). The CDR3 protein is CASSKGLAGGETQYF. The CDR3 DNA sequence: TGTGCCAGCAGTAAAGGACTAGCGGGTGGCGAGACCCAGTACTTC.

This clone appeared once. The J gene is TRBJ2-2, the V gene TRBV5-1, with TRBD2 matching 9 bases. Germline V gene lookup returns CDR1 SGHRS and CDR2 YFSETQ. The trim removed 4 bases at V and 7 bases at J, leaving 17 bases unmatched. The CDR3 has 18 residues. CDR3 nucleotides: TGCGCCAGCAGCCTGGGGGCTAGTAGCGGGAGATTTGTCGGGGAGCTGTTTTTT. Translation: CASSLGASSGRFVGELFF. Complete variable domain (other parts from reference TRBV5-1 and TRBJ2-2): KAGVTQTPRYLIKTRGQQVTLSCSPISGHRSVSWYQQTPGQGLQFLFEYFSETQRNKGNFPGRFSGRQFSNSRSEMNVSTLELGDSALYLCASSLGASSGRFVGELFFGEGSRLTVL.

This clone was picked up one time. The chain links TRBV28 to TRBJ2-3; 8 bases match TRBD2. J was trimmed by 0 bases and V by 6 bases; bases with no gene match: 5. Germline V CDR1 and CDR2: MDHEN, SYDVKM. The CDR3 is made up of 15 amino acids. The CDR3 DNA follows: TGTGCCAGCAGCAGTACTAGCGGCAGCACAGATACGCAGTATTTT. Its protein product is CASSSTSGSTDTQYF.